This T cell receptor beta chain is from a study of blood T cells in healthy people across ages. This CDR3 is built from 14 residues. V was shortened by 2 bases and J by 0 bases, with 7 bases between the two germline ends. Germline V gives CDR1 DFQATT, CDR2 SNEGSKA (reference sequence). They isolated at least 6.5 million PBMCs from each sample. Combining a sample-barcoded 5' primer with a J-beta primer mix, a second PCR ran for about 6 to 11 cycles. TCRdb ran MiXCR on the 5' RACE reads and lists one entry per CDR3 protein. The data show 780,000 or so distinct CDR3 sequences, about 61% seen once. The sequence came from a middle-aged man in good health. This rearrangement joins TRBV20-1 to TRBJ2-2, with D possibly being TRBD2 (5 bases). Sample: blood. CDR3 sequence reads: CSARKAANTGELFF. CDR3 coding DNA: TGCAGTGCTAGAAAAGCGGCGAACACCGGGGAGCTGTTTTTT.